This TCR beta chain was sequenced during a study of T-cell reconstitution after alpha-beta-depleted transplantation in children. This clonotype was seen a handful of times. Unique molecular identifiers were used in preparing the TCRbeta library. TCRdb re-called the PCR reads with MiXCR, one entry per CDR3 protein. The sample contains 300,000 or so distinct CDR3 sequences, over 8% of which appear only once. Germline-derived CDR1 and CDR2 are SEHNR and FQNEAQ (reference sequence). This CDR3 region has 15 residues. J lost 4 bases, V lost 4 bases, and 5 bases had no gene match. The sequence was obtained from a human donor who donated a stem cell graft to a child with SCID. J is TRBJ2-5 and V is TRBV7-9; 11 bases map to TRBD2. The sample here was PBMCs from the stem cell graft donor, taken from the stem cell graft. CDR3 residues: CASSSRLAGRETQYF. The CDR3 DNA sequence: TGTGCCAGCAGCTCCAGACTAGCGGGGCGAGAGACCCAGTACTTC.